The 17 T cell receptor beta chains below all came from one sample that was sequenced in a study of beta chain features in type 1 diabetes. The study reverse transcribed the entire isolated RNA, so it sequenced expressed TCRB transcripts. Data came from immunoSEQ multiplex PCR; TCRdb stores just in-frame clones and leaves some out. This repertoire shows 200,000 to 250,000 clones, under 13% found once; its top ten account for about 1.2%. Sequenced sample: central memory CD4+ T cells from blood. These receptors were obtained from a man aged 18 to 30 in good health.

This chain links TRBV5-1 with TRBJ1-2; TRBD1 might be the D (6 bases). V was pared by 0 bases and J by 4 bases, with 10 bases between. This CDR3 has 14 residues. CDR1 is SGHRS, CDR2 YFSETQ, per germline. Here the CDR3 DNA reads TGCGCCAGCAGCTTGGAACAGGGACGCTATGGCTACACCTTC. Protein product: CASSLEQGRYGYTF. Based on the CDR3 plus reference TRBV5-1 and TRBJ1-2, the full variable domain is KAGVTQTPRYLIKTRGQQVTLSCSPISGHRSVSWYQQTPGQGLQFLFEYFSETQRNKGNFPGRFSGRQFSNSRSEMNVSTLELGDSALYLCASSLEQGRYGYTFGSGTRLTVV.

This chain uses TRBV5-1 with TRBJ2-2; 7 bases are shared with TRBD1. Trimming at V came to 4 bases and at J to 5 bases, leaving 5 bases not matched to a gene. The CDR3 length is 14 residues. The V gene's germline CDR1 is SGHRS and CDR2 YFSETQ. The CDR3 sequence: CASSNTGETGELFF. DNA of the CDR3: TGCGCCAGCAGCAATACAGGGGAGACCGGGGAGCTGTTTTTT.

This clone turned up a few times. Other DNA sequences within the sample encode an identical CDR3. The V and J genes are TRBV30 and TRBJ2-3; 7 bases fit TRBD2. J was trimmed by 1 base and V by 4 bases; bases with no gene match: 5. Germline-derived CDR1 and CDR2 are GTSNPN and SVGIG (reference sequence). This CDR3 contains 14 residues. Here the CDR3 DNA reads TGTGCCTGGACTACGGGAGGCGGCACAGATACGCAGTATTTT. It codes for CAWTTGGGTDTQYF.

This clone was counted a few times. The V gene is TRBV6-5, the J gene TRBJ2-7; 9 positions agree with TRBD2. The CDR3 covers 16 residues. Per the germline V gene, CDR1 is MNHEY and CDR2 is SVGAGI. The ends lost 6 bases at V and 0 bases at J; junction bases unmatched: 9. CDR3 DNA: TGTGCCAGCAGCTACCAACTAGCGGGCAGCTCCTACGAGCAGTACTTC. Translating it yields CASSYQLAGSSYEQYF.

This clone was detected many times. The J gene is TRBJ2-2, the V gene TRBV7-2; D uncertain. This CDR3 contains 14 residues. Germline V gene lookup returns CDR1 SGHTA and CDR2 FQGNSA. The ends were cut back, 1 base at V and 6 bases at J, with 9 bases in the middle. Here the CDR3 DNA reads TGTGCCAGCAGCTTAGTCACGGCTTCCGGGGAGCTGTTTTTT. Amino acid sequence: CASSLVTASGELFF. The full variable domain, rest sourced from reference TRBV7-2 and TRBJ2-2, is GAGVSQSPSNKVTEKGKDVELRCDPISGHTALYWYRQSLGQGLEFLIYFQGNSAPDKSGLPSDRFSAERTGGSVSTLTIQRTQQEDSAVYLCASSLVTASGELFFGEGSRLTVL.

In this sample, this clone turned up a few times. The chain couples TRBV9 to TRBJ2-1; TRBD2 agrees at 11 bases. CDR3 length equals 16 residues. Trimming at V came to 3 bases and at J to 9 bases, leaving 11 bases not matched to a gene. Germline CDR1 SGDLS, CDR2 YYNGEE. The CDR3 protein is CASSAGLAEGTGEQFF. In DNA, the CDR3 is TGTGCCAGCAGCGCGGGACTAGCGGAGGGAACCGGTGAGCAGTTCTTC. The full variable domain, with the rest looked up from reference TRBV9 and TRBJ2-1, is DSGVTQTPKHLITATGQRVTLRCSPRSGDLSVYWYQQSLDQGLQFLIQYYNGEERAKGNILERFSAQQFPDLHSELNLSSLELGDSALYFCASSAGLAEGTGEQFFGPGTRLTVL.

This clone showed up just a few times. V usage is TRBV5-1 and J usage is TRBJ2-6; D not resolved. CDR1 is SGHRS, CDR2 YFSETQ, per germline. The CDR3 covers 15 residues. V lost 2 bases and J 2 bases, leaving 8 bases between the germline ends. Here the CDR3 reads CASSFTTPGANVLTF. CDR3 DNA: TGCGCCAGCAGCTTTACCACCCCTGGGGCCAACGTCCTGACTTTC.

The chain couples TRBV18 to TRBJ2-3, with 10 bases identical to TRBD2. Germline V gene lookup returns CDR1 KGHSH and CDR2 LQKENI. Unmatched junction bases numbered 7, after V lost 3 bases and J lost 1 base. The CDR3 runs to 17 residues. The CDR3 sequence is CASSPQTSGTGTDTQYF. CDR3 sequence (DNA): TGTGCCAGCTCACCCCAAACTAGCGGGACGGGCACAGATACGCAGTATTTT. The complete variable domain, with remaining parts taken from reference TRBV18 and TRBJ2-3, reads NAGVMQNPRHLVRRRGQEARLRCSPMKGHSHVYWYRQLPEEGLKFMVYLQKENIIDESGMPKERFSAEFPKEGPSILRIQQVVRGDSAAYFCASSPQTSGTGTDTQYFGPGTRLTVL.

This clone was observed a handful of times. The chain is built from TRBV7-2 and TRBJ2-1, with D perhaps TRBD1 (6 bases). Trimming removed 5 bases at V and 6 bases at J, with 17 bases between. The CDR3 totals 15 residues. CDR1 and CDR2 (germline): SGHTA, FQGNSA. Here the CDR3 DNA reads TGTGCCAGCAGCAGGGACAAAGGACGGGTCAATGAGCAGTTCTTC. Its translation: CASSRDKGRVNEQFF.

The CDR3, as DNA: TGTGCCAGCAGCCAAGATCAAGGGCTCTTCCCAGATACGCAGTATTTT. This gives the protein CASSQDQGLFPDTQYF. This rearrangement joins TRBV14 to TRBJ2-3; no firm D call. Germline values: CDR1 SGHDN, CDR2 FVKESK. The V and J ends lost 0 bases and 4 bases respectively, with 14 bases between them. CDR3 length: 16 amino acids. The whole variable domain, filled in from reference TRBV14 and TRBJ2-3, reads EAGVTQFPSHSVIEKGQTVTLRCDPISGHDNLYWYRRVMGKEIKFLLHFVKESKQDESGMPNNRFLAERTGGTYSTLKVQPAELEDSGVYFCASSQDQGLFPDTQYFGPGTRLTVL.

This clone was detected a few times. At one end the junction does not follow the germline gene, possibly because of a read error. This chain joins TRBV10-3 and TRBJ2-1; 11 bases align to TRBD2. Germline CDR1 and CDR2: ENHRY and SYGVKD. This CDR3 comprises 15 residues. CDR3 loop: CASSEFPSGRNEQFF. In nucleotides, the CDR3 is TGTGCCAGCAGTGAATTTCCTAGCGGGAGGAATGAGCAGTTCTTC.

The table lists this clone with a few counts. V usage is TRBV5-1 and J usage is TRBJ2-1, with a possible D match to TRBD1 (6 bases). The V gene's germline CDR1 is SGHRS and CDR2 YFSETQ. Trimming cost V 1 base and J 2 bases, with 10 bases left between them. The CDR3 spans 15 residues. The CDR3 reads CASSLSTGTYNEQFF. The CDR3 DNA is TGCGCCAGCAGCTTGTCGACAGGTACCTACAATGAGCAGTTCTTC.

V is TRBV4-1 and J is TRBJ2-3; 12 positions match TRBD2. CDR1 MGHRA and CDR2 YSYEKL come from the germline V gene. Germline trimming cut 1 base from V and 4 bases from J; bases unmatched to any gene: 0. The CDR3 length is 15 residues. CDR3 in amino acids: CASSQGLAGADTQYF. The CDR3 DNA reads TGCGCCAGCAGCCAAGGACTAGCGGGAGCAGATACGCAGTATTTT.

In regard to this clone: The junction departs from germline at one end; a sequencing error may be responsible. The gene calls are TRBV30 and TRBJ2-7; D may correspond to TRBD1 or TRBD2 (5 bases each). The CDR3 extends over 13 amino acids. Germline lookup yields CDR1 GTSNPN and CDR2 SVGIG (reference sequence). This CDR3 is CAWSLGTDYGQYF. CDR3 sequence (DNA): TGTGCCTGGAGTTTGGGGACGGATTACGGGCAGTACTTC.

This clone was seen more than once but under ten times. CDR3 sequence: CASSEGFADTQYF. The CDR3 DNA sequence: TGTGCCAGCAGTGAGGGTTTCGCAGATACGCAGTATTTT. This chain connects TRBV6-1 to TRBJ2-3; D gene ambiguous. The CDR3 is 13 residues long. The germline gives CDR1 MNHNS, CDR2 SASEGT. Trimming took 3 bases from V and 4 from J, leaving 8 bases between them.

This clone was seen more than once but under ten times. V and J are TRBV30 and TRBJ2-7, with 7 bases identical to TRBD1. The CDR3 contains 12 residues. Trimming at V came to 5 bases and at J to 4 bases, leaving 5 bases not matched to a gene. Germline V gene data show CDR1 as GTSNPN and CDR2 as SVGIG (reference sequence). CDR3 protein: CAWENRGYEQYF. DNA for the CDR3: TGTGCCTGGGAAAACAGGGGTTACGAGCAGTACTTC.

This clone occurred many times. This chain links TRBV6-6 with TRBJ2-3, with 8 nucleotides matching TRBD1. Germline-derived CDR1 and CDR2 are MNHNY and SVGAGI (reference sequence). J gave up 4 bases and V 4 bases, and 7 bases lay outside the gene matches. The CDR3 contains 15 residues. The CDR3 sequence is CASSSRQGTSDTQYF. CDR3 DNA sequence: TGTGCCAGCAGTTCGAGACAGGGGACTTCAGATACGCAGTATTTT.